A single sample is the source of the 17 T cell receptor beta chains below, sequenced in a study of T cell responses to AZD1222 COVID-19 vaccine. Repertoires were generated with immunoSEQ multiplex PCR, while TCRdb's copy carries only in-frame clones and drops some. Here the sample spans fewer than 150,000 clones, around 83% being singletons. Sequenced material: peripheral blood, taken 28 days after the second AZD1222 dose. All receptors derive from an adult who received the AZD1222 COVID-19 vaccine.

The V call is TRBV24-1, the J call TRBJ2-3; D not certain. This CDR3 comprises 15 residues. V lost 1 base, J lost 0 bases, and 7 bases lay in between. The germline V gene has CDR1 KGHDR and CDR2 SFDVKD. This CDR3 is CATSDFSSSTDTQYF. CDR3 DNA: TGTGCCACCAGTGATTTCAGTTCTAGCACAGATACGCAGTATTTT.

The chain couples TRBV29-1 to TRBJ2-3; tentative D call: TRBD2 (6 bases). Germline V gives CDR1 SQVTM, CDR2 ANQGSEA. V was trimmed by 8 bases and J by 2 bases, leaving 14 bases between them. The CDR3 has 13 residues. For the CDR3, the DNA is TGCAGCACCGGAGGGCGGTCCACAGATACGCAGTATTTT. Translation gives CSTGGRSTDTQYF.

The chain is built from TRBV19 and TRBJ2-3, with D perhaps given as TRBD1 or TRBD2 (6 bases each). CDR1 and CDR2 (germline): LNHDA, SQIVND (reference sequence). This CDR3 is built from 16 residues. V was trimmed by 3 bases and J by 0 bases, leaving 13 bases between them. CDR3 region: CASSMDYRESTDTQYF. DNA for the CDR3: TGTGCCAGTAGTATGGACTACAGGGAAAGCACAGATACGCAGTATTTT.

The genes are TRBV6-1 and TRBJ2-2; D is undetermined. CDR1 and CDR2 (germline): MNHNS, SASEGT. This CDR3 spans 15 amino acids. The ends were cut back, 0 bases at V and 3 bases at J, with 8 bases in the middle. CDR3 loop: CASSEATDYTGELFF. The DNA for the CDR3 is TGTGCCAGCAGTGAAGCGACCGACTACACCGGGGAGCTGTTTTTT.

The V gene is TRBV9, the J gene TRBJ1-5, with D possibly TRBD1 on 5 matching bases. The CDR3 is 16 amino acids. Germline CDR1 reads SGDLS; CDR2 reads YYNGEE. V was cut by 4 bases and J by 4 bases, with 18 bases left in between. The CDR3 DNA is TGTGCCAGCAGCCGAGGACAAGGGCGGGGGAATCAGCCCCAGCATTTT. Amino acids: CASSRGQGRGNQPQHF. The entire variable domain, with the rest obtained from reference TRBV9 and TRBJ1-5, is as follows: DSGVTQTPKHLITATGQRVTLRCSPRSGDLSVYWYQQSLDQGLQFLIQYYNGEERAKGNILERFSAQQFPDLHSELNLSSLELGDSALYFCASSRGQGRGNQPQHFGDGTRLSIL.

The chain is built from TRBV13 and TRBJ2-2, with 10 nucleotides matching TRBD2. Germline assignment: CDR1 PRHDT and CDR2 FYEKMQ (reference sequence). This CDR3 is 16 amino acids long. Trimming removed 5 bases from V and 1 base from J; junction bases left unmatched: 4. The DNA for the CDR3 is TGTGCCAGCAGCCCACTAGCGGGGAGGAACACCGGGGAGCTGTTTTTT. It codes for CASSPLAGRNTGELFF.

V and J are TRBV18 and TRBJ2-5; weak D call: TRBD2 (7 bases). The V end lost 2 bases, the J end lost 1 base, and 14 bases lay between the germline ends. The CDR3 has 16 amino acids. Germline V CDR1 and CDR2: KGHSH, LQKENI. CDR3 loop: CASSPTRAGAQETQYF. The DNA for the CDR3 is TGTGCCAGCTCACCAACGCGCGCGGGGGCCCAAGAGACCCAGTACTTC.

The chain is built from TRBV6-5 and TRBJ2-7; 9 bases map to TRBD1. Trimming cost V 5 bases and J 12 bases; bases outside gene matches: 11. Germline lookup yields CDR1 MNHEY and CDR2 SVGAGI. The CDR3 totals 13 residues. CDR3 in amino acids: CASSILRDRAAYF. The CDR3 nucleotides read TGTGCCAGCAGTATACTCCGGGACAGGGCGGCGTACTTC.

The chain is built from TRBV2 and TRBJ2-3; D ambiguous. The CDR3 has 14 amino acids. V dropped 8 bases and J dropped 2 bases, with 14 bases sitting between them. The germline V gene has CDR1 SNHLY and CDR2 FYNNEI. CDR3 residues: CASVMGYLTDTQYF. DNA of the CDR3: TGTGCCAGCGTAATGGGCTACCTCACAGATACGCAGTATTTT.

V is TRBV3-1 (or the pseudogene TRBV3-2) and J is TRBJ2-7; possibly TRBD1 or TRBD2 for D (5 bases each). Germline lookup yields CDR1 LGHDT and CDR2 YNNKEL (reference sequence). V was clipped by 3 bases and J by 2 bases, with 14 bases between them. There are 15 residues in the CDR3. CDR3 coding DNA: TGTGCCAGCAGCCAGGGTGCCGGGACCACCTACGAGCAGTACTTC. It codes for CASSQGAGTTYEQYF.

The chain employs TRBV3-1 (or the pseudogene TRBV3-2) and TRBJ2-5, with D possibly being TRBD2 (5 bases). Germline V lookup: CDR1 LGHDT, CDR2 YNNKEL (reference sequence). V lost 1 base and J lost 1, with 10 bases in between. The CDR3 runs 15 residues. The CDR3 nucleotides read TGTGCCAGCAGCCAAGGATCGGGAATCCAAGAGACCCAGTACTTC. Its translation is CASSQGSGIQETQYF.

The chain recombines TRBV24-1 with TRBJ2-3, with a tentative D call TRBD1 (5 bases). Trimming left V 2 bases short and J 3 bases short, with 14 bases between. This CDR3 comprises 16 residues. Germline V CDR1 and CDR2: KGHDR, SFDVKD. CDR3 nucleotide sequence: TGTGCCACCAGTGATTACGGTGGGGCCCAGACAGATACGCAGTATTTT. Its protein product is CATSDYGGAQTDTQYF.

V is TRBV5-5 and J is TRBJ1-1, with TRBD1 matching 7 bases. Unmatched junction bases numbered 9, after V lost 3 bases and J lost 4 bases. Germline-derived CDR1 and CDR2 are SGHKS and YYEKEE (reference sequence). The CDR3 spans 15 residues. The CDR3 DNA is TGTGCCAGCAGCTCGCCTGACAGGGCGGGCACTGAAGCTTTCTTT. Its protein is CASSSPDRAGTEAFF.

The rearrangement links TRBV4-1 to TRBJ1-4, with D unresolved. Germline V CDR1 and CDR2: MGHRA, YSYEKL. V gave up 2 bases and J gave up 0 bases, with 13 bases separating them. The CDR3 covers 17 residues. In DNA, the CDR3 is TGCGCCAGCAGCCAACCTTTGGCAGCCGCAACTAATGAAAAACTGTTTTTT. Translating gives CASSQPLAAATNEKLFF.

The rearrangement links TRBV2 to TRBJ1-5; TRBD1 aligns across 9 bases. V was pared by 5 bases and J by 7 bases, with 9 bases of the junction left unmatched. CDR3 size: 15 residues. Germline-derived CDR1 and CDR2 are SNHLY and FYNNEI. Written as DNA, the CDR3 is TGTGCCAGCAGTTTAAACAGGGGGCTAGGGCAGCCCCAGCATTTT. Amino acid sequence: CASSLNRGLGQPQHF. Combining the CDR3 with reference TRBV2 and TRBJ1-5 gives the whole variable domain EPEVTQTPSHQVTQMGQEVILRCVPISNHLYFYWYRQILGQKVEFLVSFYNNEISEKSEIFDDQFSVERPDGSNFTLKIRSTKLEDSAMYFCASSLNRGLGQPQHFGDGTRLSIL.

This chain joins TRBV4-3 and TRBJ2-3; D is possibly TRBD1 or TRBD2 (5 bases each). V lost 1 base to trimming and J lost 6 bases, with 23 bases between them. Germline CDR1 is LGHNA and CDR2 is YSLEER. The CDR3 extends over 18 amino acids. CDR3: CASSQAARDERVMDTQYF. CDR3 sequence (DNA): TGCGCCAGCAGCCAAGCCGCCAGGGACGAACGCGTAATGGATACGCAGTATTTT.

This chain joins TRBV5-1 and TRBJ2-5; perhaps TRBD2 as D (5 bases). This CDR3 contains 14 residues. The V and J ends lost 0 bases and 3 bases respectively, with 9 bases between them. Germline V gene lookup returns CDR1 SGHRS and CDR2 YFSETQ. CDR3 region: CASSLGLIKETQYF. CDR3 DNA: TGCGCCAGCAGCTTGGGACTAATAAAAGAGACCCAGTACTTC.